The rows below give T cell receptor beta chains drawn from one sample of a study of multiple sclerosis patients with progressive multifocal leukoencephalopathy. The table came from immunoSEQ multiplex PCR; TCRdb's copy has only in-frame clones and leaves some out. The profile shows some 30,000 clones, 80% to 95% of them singletons. Sequenced material: PBMCs. These receptors came from a young man with multiple sclerosis. Each CDR3 is given with its conserved first and last residue. The order of the fields is clone size, V gene, J gene, D gene, CDR3 length, CDR3 protein, CDR3 DNA. The D gene is left open where the match is weak. Size is omitted from some rows. Given values are once, few, many or a class for expanded clones.

NA	TRBV7-9	TRBJ2-1	TRBD2	16	CASSLGPGLADNEQFF	TGTGCCAGCAGCTTAGGGCCCGGACTAGCGGATAATGAGCAGTTCTTC
NA	TRBV19	TRBJ2-1	NA	13	CASSLDRRGEQFF	TGTGCCAGTAGTCTGGACAGGCGGGGTGAGCAGTTCTTC
NA	TRBV9	TRBJ2-3	NA	14	CASSVEGTTDTQYF	TGTGCCAGCAGCGTAGAGGGTACCACAGATACGCAGTATTTT
NA	TRBV6-5	TRBJ2-2	TRBD2	15	CASSRTRGGGGELFF	TGTGCCAGCAGTCGGACCCGCGGGGGGGGCGGGGAGCTGTTTTTT
NA	TRBV10-3	TRBJ1-2	TRBD1	14	CAIRGDRENYGYTF	TGTGCCATCAGGGGGGACAGGGAGAACTATGGCTACACCTTC
NA	TRBV19	TRBJ2-2	NA	14	CASSMKGWAGELFF	TGTGCCAGTAGTATGAAGGGTTGGGCCGGGGAGCTGTTTTTT
NA	TRBV4-1	TRBJ1-4	TRBD1	15	CASSQVGTGAEKLFF	TGCGCCAGCAGCCAAGTGGGGACAGGGGCTGAAAAACTGTTTTTT
NA	TRBV2	TRBJ1-6	NA	12	CASSPRRATLHF	TGTGCCAGCAGCCCTCGGCGGGCCACCCTCCACTTT
NA	TRBV29-1	TRBJ1-2	NA	11	CSGNSNYGYTF	TGCAGCGGGAACTCTAACTATGGCTACACCTTC
NA	TRBV6-5	TRBJ2-5	TRBD2	15	CASSYASGGQETQYF	TGTGCCAGCAGTTACGCTAGCGGGGGCCAAGAGACCCAGTACTTC
NA	TRBV11-2	TRBJ1-5	TRBD1	14	CASSLGQVGQPQHF	TGTGCCAGCAGCTTGGGACAGGTAGGACAGCCCCAGCATTTT
NA	TRBV5-6	TRBJ1-5	NA	16	CASSFFNPGGNQPQHF	TGTGCCAGCAGCTTCTTTAACCCCGGGGGCAATCAGCCCCAGCATTTT
NA	TRBV7-2	TRBJ2-7	TRBD2	15	CASSQRGLAAYEQYF	TGTGCCAGCAGCCAGAGAGGACTAGCGGCCTACGAGCAGTACTTC
once	TRBV5-8	TRBJ2-7	TRBD2	13	CASRFTGGNGQYF	TGTGCCAGCAGGTTTACGGGAGGGAACGGGCAGTACTTC
NA	TRBV7-9	TRBJ2-3	NA	12	CASSNIPDTQYF	TGTGCCAGCAGCAACATCCCGGATACGCAGTATTTT
NA	TRBV7-2	TRBJ2-7	TRBD2	14	CASSLTSGVYEQYF	TGTGCCAGCAGCTTGACTAGCGGGGTTTACGAGCAGTACTTC
once	TRBV7-6	TRBJ1-2	NA	13	CASSSWGYYGYTF	TGTGCCAGCAGCTCCTGGGGTTACTATGGCTACACCTTC
NA	TRBV21-1	TRBJ1-5	NA	15	CASSPWGGFVEPQHF	TGTGCCAGCAGCCCATGGGGCGGTTTCGTGGAGCCCCAGCATTTT
once	TRBV4-3	TRBJ2-6	NA	17	CASSQDGTSSGANVLTF	TGCGCCAGCAGCCAAGATGGGACGAGTTCTGGGGCCAACGTCCTGACTTTC
NA	TRBV11-2	TRBJ2-7	NA	15	CASSLQGHQSYEQYF	TGTGCCAGCAGCTTACAGGGACACCAATCCTACGAGCAGTACTTC
NA	TRBV5-1	TRBJ2-6	TRBD1	18	CASSLTGTGSSGANVLTF	TGCGCCAGCAGCCTCACCGGGACAGGCAGCTCTGGGGCCAACGTCCTGACTTTC
NA	TRBV27	TRBJ1-6	NA	15	CASSLSRVGNSPLHF	TGTGCCAGCAGTTTATCGCGGGTTGGGAATTCACCCCTCCACTTT
once	TRBV5-6	TRBJ2-7	TRBD2	16	CASSPLTSGSSYEQYF	TGTGCCAGCAGCCCGCTCACTAGCGGAAGCTCCTACGAGCAGTACTTC
NA	TRBV27	TRBJ2-1	TRBD2	15	CASSPSGMRVDEQFF	TGTGCCAGCAGTCCTAGCGGGATGAGGGTGGATGAGCAGTTCTTC
NA	TRBV7-9	TRBJ2-7	NA	11	CASSPAYEQYF	TGTGCCAGCAGCCCCGCCTACGAGCAGTACTTC
NA	TRBV29-1	TRBJ1-2	NA	12	CSVVGEDYGYTF	TGCAGCGTTGTAGGGGAGGACTATGGCTACACCTTC
NA	TRBV12-5	TRBJ2-1	TRBD2	16	CASGPHTSGGNNEQFF	TGTGCTAGTGGTCCGCACACTAGCGGGGGTAACAATGAGCAGTTCTTC
NA	TRBV7-9	TRBJ1-6	NA	15	CASSLNRANNSPLHF	TGTGCCAGCAGCTTAAACCGGGCTAATAATTCACCCCTCCACTTT
NA	TRBV9	TRBJ1-2	TRBD1	14	CASSGTGTNYGYTF	TGTGCCAGCAGCGGGACAGGGACTAACTATGGCTACACCTTC
NA	TRBV19	TRBJ2-5	NA	14	CASSIPGRWETQYF	TGTGCCAGTAGTATACCAGGGCGGTGGGAGACCCAGTACTTC
NA	TRBV11-3	TRBJ2-2	TRBD2	18	CASSFLLAGELDTGELFF	TGTGCCAGCAGCTTCCTACTAGCGGGAGAGTTGGACACCGGGGAGCTGTTTTTT
NA	TRBV19	TRBJ1-1	NA	13	CASSTGVSTEAFF	TGTGCCAGTAGTACAGGAGTGAGCACTGAAGCTTTCTTT
NA	TRBV11-3	TRBJ2-2	NA	14	CASSSLTESGELFF	TGTGCCAGCAGCTCGCTAACAGAGTCCGGGGAGCTGTTTTTT